This TCR beta chain was recorded in a study of blood T cell repertoires in COVID-19. Repertoires were generated with immunoSEQ multiplex PCR, while TCRdb's copy carries only in-frame clones and drops some. The data show about 240,000 clones, 85% seen once. The sequence came from an older woman with active or convalescent COVID-19. The sequenced sample was peripheral blood.

This CDR3 reads CASKDPGQGNYGYTF. The DNA of the CDR3 is TGTGCCAGTAAAGACCCGGGACAGGGAAACTATGGCTACACCTTC. V is TRBV19 and J is TRBJ1-2; the match to TRBD1 covers 9 bases. The junction had 8 bases not matched to a gene; V was cut back by 7 bases and J by 2 bases. The germline gives CDR1 LNHDA, CDR2 SQIVND (reference sequence). CDR3 length equals 15 residues.